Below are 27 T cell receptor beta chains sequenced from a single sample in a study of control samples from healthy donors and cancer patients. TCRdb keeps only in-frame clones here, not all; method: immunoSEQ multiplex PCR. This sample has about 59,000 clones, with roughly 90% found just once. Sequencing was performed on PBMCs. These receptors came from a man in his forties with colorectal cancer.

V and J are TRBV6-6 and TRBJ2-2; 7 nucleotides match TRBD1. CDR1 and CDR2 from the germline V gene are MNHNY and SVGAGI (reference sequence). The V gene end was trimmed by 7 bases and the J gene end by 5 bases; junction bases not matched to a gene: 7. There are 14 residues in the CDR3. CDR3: CASKPDRVTGELFF. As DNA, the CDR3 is TGTGCCAGCAAACCCGACAGGGTGACCGGGGAGCTGTTTTTT.

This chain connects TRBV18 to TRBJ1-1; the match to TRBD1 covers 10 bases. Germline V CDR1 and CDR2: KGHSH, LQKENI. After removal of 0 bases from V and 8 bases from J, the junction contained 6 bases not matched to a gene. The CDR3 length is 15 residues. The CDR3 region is CASSPPGQGHFEAFF. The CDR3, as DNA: TGTGCCAGCTCACCACCGGGACAGGGGCACTTCGAAGCTTTCTTT.

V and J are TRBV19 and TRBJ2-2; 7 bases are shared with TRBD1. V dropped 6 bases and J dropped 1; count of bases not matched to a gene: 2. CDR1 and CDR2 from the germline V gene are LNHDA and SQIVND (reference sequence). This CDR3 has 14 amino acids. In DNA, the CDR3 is TGTGCCAGTAGGGACAGGATGAACACCGGGGAGCTGTTTTTT. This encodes CASRDRMNTGELFF.

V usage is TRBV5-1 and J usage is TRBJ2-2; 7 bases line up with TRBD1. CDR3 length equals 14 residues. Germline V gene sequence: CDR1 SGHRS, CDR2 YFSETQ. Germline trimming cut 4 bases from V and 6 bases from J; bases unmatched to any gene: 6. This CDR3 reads CASSPSGTAGELFF. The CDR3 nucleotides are TGCGCCAGCAGCCCATCAGGGACAGCCGGGGAGCTGTTTTTT.

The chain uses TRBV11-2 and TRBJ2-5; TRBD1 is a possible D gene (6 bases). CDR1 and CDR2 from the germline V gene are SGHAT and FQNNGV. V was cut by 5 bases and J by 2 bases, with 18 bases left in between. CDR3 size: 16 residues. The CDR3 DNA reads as TGTGCCAGCAGCCCCGGGACACTTGGACCTCAAGAGACCCAGTACTTC. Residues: CASSPGTLGPQETQYF.

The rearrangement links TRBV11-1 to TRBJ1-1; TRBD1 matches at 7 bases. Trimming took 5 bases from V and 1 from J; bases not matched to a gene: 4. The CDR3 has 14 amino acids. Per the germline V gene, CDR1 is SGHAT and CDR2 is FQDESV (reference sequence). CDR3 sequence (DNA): TGTGCCAGCAGCCGGGACAGAAGGAACACTGAAGCTTTCTTT. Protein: CASSRDRRNTEAFF.

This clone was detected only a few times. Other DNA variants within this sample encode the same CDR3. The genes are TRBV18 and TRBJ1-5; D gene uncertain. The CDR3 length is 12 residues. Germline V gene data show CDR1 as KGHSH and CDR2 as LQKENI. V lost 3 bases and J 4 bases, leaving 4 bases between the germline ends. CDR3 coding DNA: TGTGCCAGCTCACCCCCTAATCAGCCCCAGCATTTT. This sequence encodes CASSPPNQPQHF.

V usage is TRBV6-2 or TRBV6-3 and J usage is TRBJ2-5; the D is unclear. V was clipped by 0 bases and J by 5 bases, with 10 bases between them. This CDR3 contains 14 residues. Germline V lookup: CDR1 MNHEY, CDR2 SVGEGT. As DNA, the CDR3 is TGTGCCAGCAGTTACTCTTCTTTTGAGGAGACCCAGTACTTC. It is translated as CASSYSSFEETQYF.

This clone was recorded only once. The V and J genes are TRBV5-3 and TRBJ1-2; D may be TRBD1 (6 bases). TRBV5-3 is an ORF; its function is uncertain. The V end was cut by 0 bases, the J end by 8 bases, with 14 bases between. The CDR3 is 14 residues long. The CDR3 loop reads CARSLAGAVHGYTF. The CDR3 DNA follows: TGTGCCAGAAGCTTGGCAGGGGCGGTCCACGGCTACACCTTC.

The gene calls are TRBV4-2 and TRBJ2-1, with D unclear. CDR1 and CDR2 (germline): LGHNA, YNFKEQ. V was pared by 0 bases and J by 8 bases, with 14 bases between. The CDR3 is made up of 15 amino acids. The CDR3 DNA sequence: TGTGCCAGCAGCCAAGAGATCCCCTCAAGGGATGAGCAGTTCTTC. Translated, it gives CASSQEIPSRDEQFF.

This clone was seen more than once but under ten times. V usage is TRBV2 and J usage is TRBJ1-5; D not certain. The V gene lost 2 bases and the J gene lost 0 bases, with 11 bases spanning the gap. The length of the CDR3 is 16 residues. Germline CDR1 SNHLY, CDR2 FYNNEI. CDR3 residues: CASSEIWINSNQPQHF. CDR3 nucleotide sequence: TGTGCCAGCAGTGAAATCTGGATTAATAGCAATCAGCCCCAGCATTTT.

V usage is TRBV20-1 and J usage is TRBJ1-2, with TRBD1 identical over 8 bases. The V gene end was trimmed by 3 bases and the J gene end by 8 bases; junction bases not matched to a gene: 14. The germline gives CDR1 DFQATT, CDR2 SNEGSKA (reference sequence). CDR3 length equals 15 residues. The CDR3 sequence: CSASPPGQGFSGYTF. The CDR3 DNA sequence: TGCAGTGCTAGTCCCCCAGGACAGGGTTTCTCGGGCTACACCTTC.

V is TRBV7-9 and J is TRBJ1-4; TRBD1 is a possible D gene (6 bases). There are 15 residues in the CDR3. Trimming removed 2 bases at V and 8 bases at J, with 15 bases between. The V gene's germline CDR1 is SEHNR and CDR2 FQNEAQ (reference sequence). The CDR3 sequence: CASSLTGGKEEKLFF. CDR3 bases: TGTGCCAGCAGCTTAACCGGGGGCAAAGAGGAAAAACTGTTTTTT.

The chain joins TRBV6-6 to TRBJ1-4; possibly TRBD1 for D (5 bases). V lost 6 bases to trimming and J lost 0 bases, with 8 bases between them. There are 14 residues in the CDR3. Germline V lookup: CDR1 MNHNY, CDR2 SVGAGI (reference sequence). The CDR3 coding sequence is TGTGCCAGCAGAGACAGTGCAACTAATGAAAAACTGTTTTTT. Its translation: CASRDSATNEKLFF.

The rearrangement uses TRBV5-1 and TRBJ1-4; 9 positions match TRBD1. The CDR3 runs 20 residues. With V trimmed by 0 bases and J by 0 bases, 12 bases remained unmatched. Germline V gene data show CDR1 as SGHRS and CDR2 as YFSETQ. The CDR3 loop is CASSLAQSGTGLATNEKLFF. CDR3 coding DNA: TGCGCCAGCAGCTTGGCCCAGTCCGGGACAGGGCTTGCAACTAATGAAAAACTGTTTTTT. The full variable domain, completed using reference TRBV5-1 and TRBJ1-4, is KAGVTQTPRYLIKTRGQQVTLSCSPISGHRSVSWYQQTPGQGLQFLFEYFSETQRNKGNFPGRFSGRQFSNSRSEMNVSTLELGDSALYLCASSLAQSGTGLATNEKLFFGSGTQLSVL.

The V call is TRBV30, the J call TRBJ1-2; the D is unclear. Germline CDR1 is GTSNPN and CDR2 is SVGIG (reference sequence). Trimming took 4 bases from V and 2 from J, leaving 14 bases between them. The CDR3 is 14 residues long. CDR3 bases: TGTGCCTGGATGAGGCTGAAAAGAAACTATGGCTACACCTTC. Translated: CAWMRLKRNYGYTF.

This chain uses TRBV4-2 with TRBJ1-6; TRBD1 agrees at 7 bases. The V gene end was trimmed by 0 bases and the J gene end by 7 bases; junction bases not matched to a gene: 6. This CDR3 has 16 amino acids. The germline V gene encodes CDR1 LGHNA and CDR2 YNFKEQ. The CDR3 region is CASSQDYRGGNSPLHF. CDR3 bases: TGTGCCAGCAGCCAAGATTACAGGGGTGGGAATTCACCCCTCCACTTT.

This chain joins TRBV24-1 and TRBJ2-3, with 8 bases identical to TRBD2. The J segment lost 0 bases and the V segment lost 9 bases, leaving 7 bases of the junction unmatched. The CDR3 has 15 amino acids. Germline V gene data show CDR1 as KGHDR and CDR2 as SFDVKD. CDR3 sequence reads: CATRGLAGSTDTQYF. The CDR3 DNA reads TGTGCCACCCGAGGGCTAGCGGGTAGCACAGATACGCAGTATTTT.

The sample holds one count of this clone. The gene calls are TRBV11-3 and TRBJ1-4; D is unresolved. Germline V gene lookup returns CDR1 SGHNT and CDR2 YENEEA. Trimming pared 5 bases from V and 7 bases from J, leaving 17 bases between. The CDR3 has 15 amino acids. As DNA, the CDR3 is TGTGCCAGCAGCCTCCGCACGGGTTCAGTTGAAAAACTGTTTTTT. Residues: CASSLRTGSVEKLFF.

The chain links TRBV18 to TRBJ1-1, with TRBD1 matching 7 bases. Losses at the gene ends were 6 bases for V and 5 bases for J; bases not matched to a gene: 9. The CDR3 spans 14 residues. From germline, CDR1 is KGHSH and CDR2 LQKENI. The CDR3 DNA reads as TGTGCCAGCTCCGTGACAGGGAGGGAAACTGAAGCTTTCTTT. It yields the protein CASSVTGRETEAFF.

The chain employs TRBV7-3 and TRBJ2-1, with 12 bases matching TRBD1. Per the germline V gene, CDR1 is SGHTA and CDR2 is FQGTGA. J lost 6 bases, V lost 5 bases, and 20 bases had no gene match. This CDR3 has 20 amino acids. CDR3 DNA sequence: TGTGCCAGCAGCGCGCAAATCCGGGACAGGGGGCGTAGTAGAAGCAATGAGCAGTTCTTC. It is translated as CASSAQIRDRGRSRSNEQFF.

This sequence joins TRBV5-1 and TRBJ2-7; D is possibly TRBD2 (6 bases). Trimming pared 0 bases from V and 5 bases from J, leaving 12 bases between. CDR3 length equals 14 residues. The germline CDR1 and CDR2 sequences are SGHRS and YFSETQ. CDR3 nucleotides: TGCGCCAGCAGCTTGGATCTAGCGACCCACGAGCAGTACTTC. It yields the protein CASSLDLATHEQYF.

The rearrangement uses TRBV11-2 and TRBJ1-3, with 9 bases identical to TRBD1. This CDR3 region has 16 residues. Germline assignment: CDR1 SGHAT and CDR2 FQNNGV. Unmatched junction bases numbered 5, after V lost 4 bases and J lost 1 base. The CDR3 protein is CASSSGTGTSGNTIYF. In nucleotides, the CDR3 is TGTGCCAGCAGCTCTGGGACAGGGACTTCTGGAAACACCATATATTTT. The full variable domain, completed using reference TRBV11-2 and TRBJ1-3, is EAGVAQSPRYKIIEKRQSVAFWCNPISGHATLYWYQQILGQGPKLLIQFQNNGVVDDSQLPKDRFSAERLKGVDSTLKIQPAKLEDSAVYLCASSSGTGTSGNTIYFGEGSWLTVV.

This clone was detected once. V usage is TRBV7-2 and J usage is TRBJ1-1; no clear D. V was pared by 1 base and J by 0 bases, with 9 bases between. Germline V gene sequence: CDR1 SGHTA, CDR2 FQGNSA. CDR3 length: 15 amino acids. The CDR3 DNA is TGTGCCAGCAGCTTAGGGAGGACGATGAACACTGAAGCTTTCTTT. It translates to CASSLGRTMNTEAFF.

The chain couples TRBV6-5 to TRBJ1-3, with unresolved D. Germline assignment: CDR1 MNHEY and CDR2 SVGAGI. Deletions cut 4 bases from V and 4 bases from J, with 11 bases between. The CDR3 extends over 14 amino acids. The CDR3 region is CASSWREAGNTIYF. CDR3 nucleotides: TGTGCCAGCAGTTGGCGCGAGGCCGGAAACACCATATATTTT.

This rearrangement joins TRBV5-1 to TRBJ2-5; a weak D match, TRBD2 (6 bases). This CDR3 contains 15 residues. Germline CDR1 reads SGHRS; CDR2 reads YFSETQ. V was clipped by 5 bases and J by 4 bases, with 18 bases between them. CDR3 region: CASSWAASDGETQYF. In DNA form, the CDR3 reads TGCGCCAGCAGTTGGGCTGCTAGCGACGGAGAGACCCAGTACTTC.

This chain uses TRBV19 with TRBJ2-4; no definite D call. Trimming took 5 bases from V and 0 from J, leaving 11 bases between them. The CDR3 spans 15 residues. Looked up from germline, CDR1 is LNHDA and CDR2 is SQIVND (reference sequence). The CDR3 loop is CASSVFAEAKNIQYF. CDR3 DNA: TGTGCCAGTAGTGTGTTTGCCGAAGCCAAAAACATTCAGTACTTC.